This T cell receptor (beta chain) was captured in a study of PD-L1 blockade in urothelial cancer. Study details: Dosed intravenously at 1,200 mg every 3 weeks, atezolizumab was initiated by patients in the mid-2010s.

TCRdb keeps only in-frame clones here, not all; method: immunoSEQ multiplex PCR. The sample has around 110,000 clones, around 88% seen once; the top ten hold 1.5% to 2%. Germline values: CDR1 MDHEN, CDR2 SYDVKM. The CDR3 spans 16 residues. The V segment lost 6 bases and the J segment 1 base; nucleotides outside the gene matches: 11. Time point denoted: peripheral blood 6 weeks after treatment start. V is TRBV28 and J is TRBJ1-1; 7 bases are shared with TRBD1. The source is a man in his sixties with urothelial cancer. The input for sequencing was PBMCs, taken around atezolizumab (anti-PD-L1) treatment. CDR3 in amino acids: CASRWTGGRSNTEAFF. The DNA of the CDR3 is TGTGCCAGCAGATGGACAGGTGGAAGGTCGAACACTGAAGCTTTCTTT.